The sequence of this TCR beta chain was determined in a study of T-cell memory formation after mild COVID-19 (dated by TCRdb to the early 2020s). Describing the broader study: Most TCR sequence clusters were specific to one of the two donors. In a couple of donors, T-cell clones that expanded and contracted after mild COVID-19 were tracked by sequencing TCRalpha and TCRbeta repertoires over time. The cohort comprised two young, previously healthy adult volunteers, one female and one male.

Instrument used: Illumina NovaSeq 6000. TCRalpha and TCRbeta cDNA libraries were built by 5'RACE with constant-segment primers, adding sample barcodes and unique molecular identifiers. RNA was extracted from every sample with Trizol reagent. Library amplification was performed in two PCR steps, and a second sample barcode and Illumina TruSeq adapters were introduced in the second step. Sequencing of libraries was performed on an Illumina NovaSeq with 2 x 150 bp paired-end reads. The published analysis was carried out like this. The reads were demultiplexed and collapsed into UMI-guided consensus sequences using migec v1.2.7. With mixcr v2.1.11, UMI consensuses were aligned to TRA and TRB V and J templates and assembled into clonotypes. A clonotype was counted as expanded or contracted only when both edgeR and NoisET called the clonotype significant, with the noise models trained on biological replicates. edgeR calls used a false discovery rate-adjusted p below 0.01 and a log2 fold-change threshold of 1. As an exploratory analysis of dynamics, max-normalized trajectories of the 1000 most abundant clonotypes were examined with PCA combined with hierarchical clustering. The CD4 or CD8 phenotype of responding clones was assigned using the separately sequenced CD4+ and CD8+ repertoires. Using fastp trimming at Q25 and MiXCR clonotype assembly, TCRdb reanalyzed the public sequencing data and kept in-frame beta chains. Each CDR3 protein gets just one entry, which takes the most common genes and DNA from the rows behind it. The V and J calls follow TCRdb's processing rather than the paper's. This sample is represented by 65,000 to 90,000 distinct CDR3 sequences; 9.5% to 15% of them were singletons. Approximately 41% of the sample goes to the ten largest clones.

On the study overall, not on this receptor specifically: SARS-CoV-2 specificity of the second-wave clones peaking on day 37 was not confirmed. From day 15 to 85, contracting clones showed balanced CD4/CD8 phenotypes, whereas a second wave of clones that expanded from day 15 to 37 leaned towards CD4+. Contracting CD4+ clones were found mainly in CM and EM memory subsets, while CD8+ clones were enriched in EMRA. The detection of some responding clones in pre-infection memory suggests that pre-existing cross-reactive memory T cells joined the SARS-CoV-2 response. The study covered only a couple of mild cases, and larger cohorts including severe cases with pre-infection samples were considered necessary.

The germline ends are 20 bases apart after V is trimmed by 2 bases and J by 1 base. The germline V gene supplies CDR1 SGHVS and CDR2 FQNEAQ. The CDR3 holds 18 amino acids from the cysteine to the phenylalanine. Left in the record is the CDR3 DNA by itself, 54 bases read in frame from the first base. Concerning this clonotype itself: Its antigen has not been determined. Per-nucleotide qualities are absent, and no much larger clonotype sits a single base away.

PBMCs were isolated by Ficoll-Paque density gradient centrifugation. The sequence was collected from a man in his late teens or twenties who had mild COVID-19 (a few samples of this study predate the infection). The sample titles of this study are shuffled in the database, so cell type and time point are left out; the donor was told from shared clones. Recombination connected TRBV7-8 to TRBJ1-1; the D gene lacks a confident call. The specimen sequenced was PBMCs or a T cell subset sorted from them (not recorded which). The nucleotide sequence is given as TGTGCCAGCAGCTTACCCTCGGCAGGCCCCTATGAGAACACTGAAGCTTTCTTT. Its protein reads: CASSLPSAGPYENTEAFF.